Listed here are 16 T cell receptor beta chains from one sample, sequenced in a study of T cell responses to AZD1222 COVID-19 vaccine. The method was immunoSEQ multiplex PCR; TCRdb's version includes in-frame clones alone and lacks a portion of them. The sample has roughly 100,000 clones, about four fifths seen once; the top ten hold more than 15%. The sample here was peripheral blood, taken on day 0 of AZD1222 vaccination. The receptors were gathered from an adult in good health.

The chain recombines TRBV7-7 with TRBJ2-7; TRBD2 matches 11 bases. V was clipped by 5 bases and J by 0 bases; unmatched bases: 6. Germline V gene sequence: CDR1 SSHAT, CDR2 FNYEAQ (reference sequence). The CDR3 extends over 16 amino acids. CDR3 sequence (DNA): TGTGCCAGCAGCGCGCAACTAGCGGGGGACTCCTACGAGCAGTACGTC. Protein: CASSAQLAGDSYEQYV.

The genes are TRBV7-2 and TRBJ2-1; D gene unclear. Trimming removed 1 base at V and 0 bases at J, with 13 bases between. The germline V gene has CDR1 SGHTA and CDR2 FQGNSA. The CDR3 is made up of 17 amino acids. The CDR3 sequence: CASSLGSLRPSYNEQFF. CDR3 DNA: TGTGCCAGCAGCTTAGGCTCTTTGCGGCCCTCCTACAATGAGCAGTTCTTC.

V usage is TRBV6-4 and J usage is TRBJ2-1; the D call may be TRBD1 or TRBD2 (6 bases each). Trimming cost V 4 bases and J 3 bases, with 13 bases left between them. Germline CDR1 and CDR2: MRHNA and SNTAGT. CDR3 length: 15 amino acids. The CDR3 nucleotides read TGTGCCAGCAGTGGGTCGGAGGGGGTCTACAATGAGCAGTTCTTC. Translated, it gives CASSGSEGVYNEQFF.

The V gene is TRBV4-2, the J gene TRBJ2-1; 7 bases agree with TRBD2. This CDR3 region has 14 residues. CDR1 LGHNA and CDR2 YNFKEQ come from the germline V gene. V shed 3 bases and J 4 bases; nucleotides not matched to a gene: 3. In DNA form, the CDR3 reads TGTGCCAGCAGCCAGGGAGGGTTATACAATGAGCAGTTCTTC. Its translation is CASSQGGLYNEQFF.

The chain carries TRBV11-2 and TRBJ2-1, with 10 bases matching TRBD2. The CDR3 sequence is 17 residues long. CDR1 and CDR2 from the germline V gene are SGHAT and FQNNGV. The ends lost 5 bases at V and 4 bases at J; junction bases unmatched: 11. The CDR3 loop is CASSPGTLAGVYNEQFF. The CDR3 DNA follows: TGTGCCAGCAGCCCCGGCACCCTAGCGGGAGTTTACAATGAGCAGTTCTTC.

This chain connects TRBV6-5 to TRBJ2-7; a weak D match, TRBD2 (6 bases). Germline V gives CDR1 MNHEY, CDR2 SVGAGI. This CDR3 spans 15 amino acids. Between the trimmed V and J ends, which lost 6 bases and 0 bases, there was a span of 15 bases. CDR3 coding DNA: TGTGCCAGCAGCTCCGGGACTGCCGGCTCCTACGAGCAGTACTTC. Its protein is CASSSGTAGSYEQYF.

The CDR3 is CAGRSGTVGYTF. The DNA for the CDR3 is TGTGCCGGGAGATCAGGGACGGTCGGCTACACCTTC. V gene TRBV19 combines with J gene TRBJ1-2; weak D call: TRBD1 (5 bases). This CDR3 region has 12 residues. Germline V gene sequence: CDR1 LNHDA, CDR2 SQIVND (reference sequence). Trimming pared 11 bases from V and 8 bases from J, leaving 18 bases between.

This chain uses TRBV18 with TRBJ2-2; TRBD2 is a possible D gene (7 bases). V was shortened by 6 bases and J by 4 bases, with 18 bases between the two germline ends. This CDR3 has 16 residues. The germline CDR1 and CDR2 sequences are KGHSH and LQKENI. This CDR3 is CASSTPGGGGTGELFF. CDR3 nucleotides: TGTGCCAGCTCCACCCCGGGGGGCGGCGGCACCGGGGAGCTGTTTTTT.

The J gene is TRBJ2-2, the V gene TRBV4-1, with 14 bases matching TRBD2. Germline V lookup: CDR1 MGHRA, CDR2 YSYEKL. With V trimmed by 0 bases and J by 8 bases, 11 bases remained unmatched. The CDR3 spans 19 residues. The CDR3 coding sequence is TGCGCCAGCAGCCAAGAGGGACTAGCGGGGGTTGGACGTAGTGGGGAGCTGTTTTTT. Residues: CASSQEGLAGVGRSGELFF.

The CDR3 loop reads CASSMGGGINTEAFF. The CDR3 bases are TGTGCCAGTAGTATGGGGGGTGGTATCAACACTGAAGCTTTCTTT. The J gene is TRBJ1-1, the V gene TRBV19, with D possibly being TRBD1 (5 bases). The CDR3 contains 15 residues. Germline V gene data show CDR1 as LNHDA and CDR2 as SQIVND (reference sequence). V was pared by 3 bases and J by 2 bases, with 13 bases between. The complete variable domain, with remaining parts taken from reference TRBV19 and TRBJ1-1, reads DGGITQSPKYLFRKEGQNVTLSCEQNLNHDAMYWYRQDPGQGLRLIYYSQIVNDFQKGDIAEGYSVSREKKESFPLTVTSAQKNPTAFYLCASSMGGGINTEAFFGQGTRLTVV.

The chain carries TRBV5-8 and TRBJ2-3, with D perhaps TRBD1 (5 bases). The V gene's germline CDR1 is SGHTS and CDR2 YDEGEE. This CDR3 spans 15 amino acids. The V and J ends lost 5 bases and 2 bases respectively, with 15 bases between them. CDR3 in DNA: TGTGCCAGCAGACCGACAGTCTTCTTCACAGATACGCAGTATTTT. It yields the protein CASRPTVFFTDTQYF.

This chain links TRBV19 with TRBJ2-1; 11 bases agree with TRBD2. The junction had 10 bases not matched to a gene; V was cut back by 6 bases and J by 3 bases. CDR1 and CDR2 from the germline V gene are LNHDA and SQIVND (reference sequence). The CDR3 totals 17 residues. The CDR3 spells CASSYTSGSPNYNEQFF. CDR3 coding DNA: TGTGCCAGTAGCTATACTAGCGGGAGCCCCAACTACAATGAGCAGTTCTTC.

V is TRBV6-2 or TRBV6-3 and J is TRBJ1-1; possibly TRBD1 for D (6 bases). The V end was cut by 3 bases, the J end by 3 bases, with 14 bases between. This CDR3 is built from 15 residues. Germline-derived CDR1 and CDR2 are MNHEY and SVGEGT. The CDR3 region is CASSYSDRPYTEAFF. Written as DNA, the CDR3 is TGTGCCAGCAGTTATTCGGACAGACCATACACTGAAGCTTTCTTT.

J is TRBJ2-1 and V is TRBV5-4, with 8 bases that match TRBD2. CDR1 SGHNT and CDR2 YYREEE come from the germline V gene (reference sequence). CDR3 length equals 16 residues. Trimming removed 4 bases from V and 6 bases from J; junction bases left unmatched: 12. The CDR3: CASSPGAGGPSNEQFF. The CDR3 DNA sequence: TGTGCCAGCAGCCCGGGGGCGGGGGGCCCGTCCAATGAGCAGTTCTTC.

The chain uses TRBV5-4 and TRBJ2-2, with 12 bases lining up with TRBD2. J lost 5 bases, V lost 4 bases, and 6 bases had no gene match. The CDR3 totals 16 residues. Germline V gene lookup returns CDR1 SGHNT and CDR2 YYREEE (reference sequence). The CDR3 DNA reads TGTGCCAGCAGCCCAAGACTAGCGGGGGAAACCGGGGAGCTGTTTTTT. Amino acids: CASSPRLAGETGELFF.

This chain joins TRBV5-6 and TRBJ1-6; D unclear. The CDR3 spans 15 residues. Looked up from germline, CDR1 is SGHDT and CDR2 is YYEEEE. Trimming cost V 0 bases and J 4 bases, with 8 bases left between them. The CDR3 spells CASSLGDRYNSPLHF. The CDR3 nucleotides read TGTGCCAGCAGCTTGGGGGATCGATATAATTCACCCCTCCACTTT.